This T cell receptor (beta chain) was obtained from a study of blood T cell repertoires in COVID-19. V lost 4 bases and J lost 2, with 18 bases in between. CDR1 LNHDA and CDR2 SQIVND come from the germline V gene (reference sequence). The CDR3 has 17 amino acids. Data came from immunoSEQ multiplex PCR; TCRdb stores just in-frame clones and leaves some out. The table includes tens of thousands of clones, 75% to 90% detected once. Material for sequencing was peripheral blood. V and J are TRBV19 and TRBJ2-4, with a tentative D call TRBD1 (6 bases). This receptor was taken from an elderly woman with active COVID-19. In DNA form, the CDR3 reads TGTGCCAGTAGTACGAACAGGGTAATAGGTCCCAAAAACATTCAGTACTTC. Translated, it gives CASSTNRVIGPKNIQYF.